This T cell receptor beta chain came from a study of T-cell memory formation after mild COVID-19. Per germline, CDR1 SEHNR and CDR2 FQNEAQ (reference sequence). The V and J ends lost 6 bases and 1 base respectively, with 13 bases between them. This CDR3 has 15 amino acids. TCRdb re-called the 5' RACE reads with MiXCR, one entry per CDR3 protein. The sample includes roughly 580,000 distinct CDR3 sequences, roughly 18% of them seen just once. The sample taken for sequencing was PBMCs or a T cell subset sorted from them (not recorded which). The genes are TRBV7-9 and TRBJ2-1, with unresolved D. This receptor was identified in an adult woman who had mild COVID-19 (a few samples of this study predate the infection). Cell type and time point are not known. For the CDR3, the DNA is TGTGCCAGCAGTATGATCTGGGGATCCTACAATGAGCAGTTCTTC. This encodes CASSMIWGSYNEQFF.